Each of the 7 T cell receptor beta chains below was sequenced from the same sample in a study of persistence of HIV-infected CD4 T cells. Their target antigens are unknown. This was the immunoSEQ version 4 assay in survey mode. Sequenced by immunoSEQ multiplex PCR; TCRdb stores in-frame clones only, minus some. Of 40,000 or so clones detected, 89% appear once; the ten largest clones hold approximately 1%. Anti-CD3/anti-CD28 beads served as a nonspecific positive control stimulus. Responding CD4+ T cells were sorted by upregulation of both CD40 ligand and CD69. The sample in question was CD4+ T cells sorted from PBMCs after approximately 19-hour stimulation, obtained from a patient who received antiretroviral therapy. These receptors all come from an adult man with HIV who was CMV-seropositive.

On this clone: The sample contains more than one DNA sequence encoding this CDR3. This CDR3 is CASSVDGRGNQPQHF. DNA for the CDR3: TGTGCCAGCAGCGTAGATGGGAGAGGAAATCAGCCCCAGCATTTT. The chain combines TRBV9 with TRBJ1-5, with D unresolved. Germline V gene data show CDR1 as SGDLS and CDR2 as YYNGEE. Trimming took 0 bases from V and 4 from J, leaving 11 bases between them. The length of the CDR3 is 15 residues.

The chain links TRBV18 to TRBJ2-1; 9 nucleotides line up with TRBD2. CDR3 length: 16 residues. From germline, CDR1 is KGHSH and CDR2 LQKENI. The V gene end was trimmed by 3 bases and the J gene end by 6 bases; junction bases not matched to a gene: 9. The chain's CDR3 is CASSPPTKRGVNEQFF. The CDR3 DNA follows: TGTGCCAGCTCACCCCCGACTAAGCGGGGGGTCAATGAGCAGTTCTTC.

The V call is TRBV6-4, the J call TRBJ2-6, with D possibly being TRBD1 (6 bases). The V end lost 5 bases, the J end lost 0 bases, and 11 bases lay between the germline ends. The CDR3 contains 16 residues. The germline V gene encodes CDR1 MRHNA and CDR2 SNTAGT. Here the CDR3 reads CASSLRGFSGANVLTF. In nucleotides, the CDR3 is TGTGCCAGCAGTCTCAGGGGCTTCTCTGGGGCCAACGTCCTGACTTTC.

This clone was seen a few times. This rearrangement joins TRBV5-1 to TRBJ2-3; the D call may be TRBD1 or TRBD2 (6 bases each). Trimming removed 0 bases from V and 5 bases from J, with 16 bases in between. The germline V gene has CDR1 SGHRS and CDR2 YFSETQ. The CDR3 is made up of 16 amino acids. Here the CDR3 DNA reads TGCGCCAGCAGCTTGGAGTGGGGGGCCCGGGGAGATACGCAGTATTTT. Translating gives CASSLEWGARGDTQYF. Full variable domain (outside the CDR3, taken from reference TRBV5-1 and TRBJ2-3): KAGVTQTPRYLIKTRGQQVTLSCSPISGHRSVSWYQQTPGQGLQFLFEYFSETQRNKGNFPGRFSGRQFSNSRSEMNVSTLELGDSALYLCASSLEWGARGDTQYFGPGTRLTVL.

The genes are TRBV4-2 and TRBJ1-5; D remains ambiguous. Germline V lookup: CDR1 LGHNA, CDR2 YNFKEQ. Trimming took off 2 bases at V and 0 bases at J, with 11 bases between the two ends. The length of the CDR3 is 16 residues. The CDR3 reads CASSQSDQHSNQPQHF. The CDR3 DNA sequence: TGTGCCAGCAGCCAATCAGATCAACATAGCAATCAGCCCCAGCATTTT.

The chain carries TRBV18 and TRBJ1-4; the D is unclear. V lost 0 bases and J lost 8, with 7 bases in between. This CDR3 contains 13 residues. Germline CDR1 KGHSH, CDR2 LQKENI. CDR3 residues: CASSPPRNEKLFF. For the CDR3, the DNA is TGTGCCAGCTCACCACCTAGGAACGAAAAACTGTTTTTT.

In nucleotides, the CDR3 is TGTGCCAGCAGCGCTCACCAGGGGGAGAAGGCGCGCACTGAAGCTTTCTTT. Translating it yields CASSAHQGEKARTEAFF. The gene calls are TRBV9 and TRBJ1-1, with 7 bases lining up with TRBD1. Germline-derived CDR1 and CDR2 are SGDLS and YYNGEE. Unmatched junction bases numbered 15, after V lost 3 bases and J lost 4 bases. The CDR3 is made up of 17 amino acids.